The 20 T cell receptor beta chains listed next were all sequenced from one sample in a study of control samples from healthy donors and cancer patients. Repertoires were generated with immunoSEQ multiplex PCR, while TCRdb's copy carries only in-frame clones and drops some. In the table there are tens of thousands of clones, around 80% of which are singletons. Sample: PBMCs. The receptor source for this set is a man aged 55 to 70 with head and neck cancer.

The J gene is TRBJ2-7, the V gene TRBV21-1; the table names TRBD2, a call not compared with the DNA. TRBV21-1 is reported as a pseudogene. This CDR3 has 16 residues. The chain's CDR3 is CASSKGKREPPYEQYF. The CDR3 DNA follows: TGTGCCAGCAGCAAAGGGAAGCGGGAGCCCCCCTACGAGCAGTACTTC.

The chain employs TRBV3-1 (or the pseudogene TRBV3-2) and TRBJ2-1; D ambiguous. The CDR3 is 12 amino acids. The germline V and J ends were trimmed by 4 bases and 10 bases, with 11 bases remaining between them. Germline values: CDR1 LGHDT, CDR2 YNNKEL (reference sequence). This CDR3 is CASSLSSREQFF. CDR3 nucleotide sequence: TGTGCCAGCAGCCTATCGTCTAGGGAGCAGTTCTTC.

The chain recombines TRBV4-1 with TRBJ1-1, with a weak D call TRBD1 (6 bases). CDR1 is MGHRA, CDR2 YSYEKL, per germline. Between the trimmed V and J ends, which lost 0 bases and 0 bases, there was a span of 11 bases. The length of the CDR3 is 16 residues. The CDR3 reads CASSQETGKVNTEAFF. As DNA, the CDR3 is TGCGCCAGCAGCCAAGAAACAGGGAAGGTGAACACTGAAGCTTTCTTT.

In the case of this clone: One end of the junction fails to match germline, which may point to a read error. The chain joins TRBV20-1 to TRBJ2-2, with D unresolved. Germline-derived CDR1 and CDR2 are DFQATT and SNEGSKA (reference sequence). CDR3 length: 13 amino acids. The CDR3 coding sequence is TGCAGTGCTAGTTTCGGCAGTACCGAGGAGCTGTTTTTT. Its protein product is CSASFGSTEELFF.

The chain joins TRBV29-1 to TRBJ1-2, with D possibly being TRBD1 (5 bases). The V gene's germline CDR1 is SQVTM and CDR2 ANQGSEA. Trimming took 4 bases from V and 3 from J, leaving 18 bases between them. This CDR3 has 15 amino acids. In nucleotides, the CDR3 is TGCAGCGTTGCCCGGGACTCCTTTACAGACTATGGCTACACCTTC. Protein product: CSVARDSFTDYGYTF. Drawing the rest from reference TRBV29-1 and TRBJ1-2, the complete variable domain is SAVISQKPSRDICQRGTSLTIQCQVDSQVTMMFWYRQQPGQSLTLIATANQGSEATYESGFVIDKFPISRPNLTFSTLTVSNMSPEDSSIYLCSVARDSFTDYGYTFGSGTRLTVV.

The CDR3 DNA reads as TGTGCCAGCAGTGATTTCACCGGGACAGGTCAAGAGACCCAGTACTTC. Translating it yields CASSDFTGTGQETQYF. The genes are TRBV25-1 and TRBJ2-5; 8 bases match TRBD1. This CDR3 has 16 residues. J gave up 2 bases and V 3 bases, and 8 bases lay outside the gene matches. Looked up from germline, CDR1 is MGHDK and CDR2 is SYGVNS.

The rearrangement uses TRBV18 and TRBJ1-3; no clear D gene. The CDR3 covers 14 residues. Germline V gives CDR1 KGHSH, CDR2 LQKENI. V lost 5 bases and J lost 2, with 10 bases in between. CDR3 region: CASSRDGPGNTIYF. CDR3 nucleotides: TGTGCCAGCTCAAGAGATGGGCCTGGAAACACCATATATTTT.

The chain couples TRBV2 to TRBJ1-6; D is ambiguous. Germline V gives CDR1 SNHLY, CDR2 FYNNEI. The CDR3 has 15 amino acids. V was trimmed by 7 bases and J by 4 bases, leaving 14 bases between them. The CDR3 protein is CASKWGIVYNSPLHF. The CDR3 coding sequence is TGTGCCAGCAAGTGGGGAATCGTTTATAATTCACCCCTCCACTTT.

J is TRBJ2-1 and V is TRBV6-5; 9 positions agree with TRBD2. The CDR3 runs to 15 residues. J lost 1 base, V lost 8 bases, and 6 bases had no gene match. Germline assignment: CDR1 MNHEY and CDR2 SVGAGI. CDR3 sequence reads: CASLAGLASYNEQFF. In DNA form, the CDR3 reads TGTGCCAGCTTGGCGGGACTAGCTTCCTACAATGAGCAGTTCTTC.

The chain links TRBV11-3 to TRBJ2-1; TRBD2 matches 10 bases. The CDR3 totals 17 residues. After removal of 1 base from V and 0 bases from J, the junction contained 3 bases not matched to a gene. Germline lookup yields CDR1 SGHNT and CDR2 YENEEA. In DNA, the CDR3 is TGTGCCAGCAGCTTAGGGAGCGGGAGGGTCTCCTACAATGAGCAGTTCTTC. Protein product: CASSLGSGRVSYNEQFF.

CDR3 DNA: TGCAGCGTACCCGGGACAGGGGCCTCCACTGATACGCAGTATTTT. It yields the protein CSVPGTGASTDTQYF. V usage is TRBV29-1 and J usage is TRBJ2-3; 10 positions agree with TRBD1. The CDR3 loop spans 15 amino acids. V lost 6 bases, J lost 6 bases, and 12 bases stayed unmatched. Germline loops: CDR1 SQVTM, CDR2 ANQGSEA.

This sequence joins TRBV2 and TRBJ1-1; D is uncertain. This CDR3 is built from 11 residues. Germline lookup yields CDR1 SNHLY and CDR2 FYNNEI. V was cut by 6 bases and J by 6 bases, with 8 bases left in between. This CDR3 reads CASRQSSEAFF. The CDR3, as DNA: TGTGCCAGCAGACAGTCTTCTGAAGCTTTCTTT.

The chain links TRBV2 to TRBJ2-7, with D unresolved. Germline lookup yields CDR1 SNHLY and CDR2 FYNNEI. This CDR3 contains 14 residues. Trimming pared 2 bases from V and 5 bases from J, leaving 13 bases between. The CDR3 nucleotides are TGTGCCAGCAGTGAAACTAACCGGATAAACGAGCAGTACTTC. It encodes CASSETNRINEQYF.

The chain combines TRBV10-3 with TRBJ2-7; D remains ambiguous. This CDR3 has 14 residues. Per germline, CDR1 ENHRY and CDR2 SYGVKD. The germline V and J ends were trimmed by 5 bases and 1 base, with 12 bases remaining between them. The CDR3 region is CAISTLGISYEQYF. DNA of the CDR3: TGTGCCATCAGTACTTTAGGGATTTCCTACGAGCAGTACTTC.

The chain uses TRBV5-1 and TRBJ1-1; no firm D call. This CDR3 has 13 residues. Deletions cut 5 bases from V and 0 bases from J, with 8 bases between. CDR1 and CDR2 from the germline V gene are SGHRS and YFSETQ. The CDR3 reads CASSGRMNTEAFF. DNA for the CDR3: TGCGCCAGCAGTGGCAGAATGAACACTGAAGCTTTCTTT.

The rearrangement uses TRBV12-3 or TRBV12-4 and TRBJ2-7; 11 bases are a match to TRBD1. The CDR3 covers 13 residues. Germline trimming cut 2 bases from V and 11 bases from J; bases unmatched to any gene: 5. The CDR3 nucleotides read TGTGCCAGCAGTTTATGGGGACAGGGGGTGGAGTACTTC. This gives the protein CASSLWGQGVEYF.

The CDR3 bases are TGTGCCAGTAGTATAGATGCCTCGTGGAGGGGTAATTCACCCCTCCACTTT. Amino acids: CASSIDASWRGNSPLHF. This chain joins TRBV19 and TRBJ1-6; D possibly corresponds to TRBD1 (5 bases). This CDR3 has 17 residues. Germline-derived CDR1 and CDR2 are LNHDA and SQIVND (reference sequence). V lost 0 bases to trimming and J lost 6 bases, with 15 bases between them.

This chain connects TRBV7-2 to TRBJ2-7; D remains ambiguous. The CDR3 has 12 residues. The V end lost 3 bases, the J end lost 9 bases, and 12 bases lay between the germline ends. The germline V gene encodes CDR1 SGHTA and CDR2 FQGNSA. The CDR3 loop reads CASSFPAAAQYF. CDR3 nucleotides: TGTGCCAGCAGCTTCCCCGCCGCAGCGCAGTACTTC.

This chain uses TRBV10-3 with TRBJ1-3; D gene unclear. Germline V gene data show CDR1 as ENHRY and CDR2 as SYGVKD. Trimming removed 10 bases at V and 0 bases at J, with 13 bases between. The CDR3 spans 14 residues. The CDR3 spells CASQGSNSGNTIYF. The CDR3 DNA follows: TGTGCCAGTCAAGGGAGCAACTCTGGAAACACCATATATTTT.

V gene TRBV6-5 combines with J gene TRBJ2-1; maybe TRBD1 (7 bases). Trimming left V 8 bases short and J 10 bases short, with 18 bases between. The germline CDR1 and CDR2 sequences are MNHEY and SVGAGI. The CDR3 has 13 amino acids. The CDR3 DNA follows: TGTGCCAGCCGGGGTCAGGGGGGTAGGGAGCAGTTCTTC. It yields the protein CASRGQGGREQFF.